Listed here are 24 T cell receptor beta chains from one sample, sequenced in a study of response to subunit inactivated influenza vaccine. TCRdb independently ran MiXCR on the RT-PCR reads; one entry per CDR3 protein. The sample holds about 500,000 distinct CDR3 sequences, more than 15% seen once. The input for sequencing was CD4+ T cells sorted from PBMCs, taken roughly 24 months after vaccination. The receptors were sampled from a man between 45 and 75 years old who received an inactivated influenza vaccine.

V gene TRBV5-5 combines with J gene TRBJ2-7; D is perhaps TRBD1 (6 bases). This CDR3 comprises 15 residues. The V end was cut by 4 bases, the J end by 2 bases, with 16 bases between. CDR1 and CDR2 (germline): SGHKS, YYEKEE (reference sequence). The CDR3 loop reads CASSPFDRWAYEQYF. The CDR3 DNA sequence: TGTGCCAGCAGCCCCTTCGACAGGTGGGCCTACGAGCAGTACTTC.

The sample holds a few counts of this clonotype. The V and J genes are TRBV3-1 and TRBJ1-4; 7 nucleotides agree with TRBD1. The V gene end was trimmed by 1 base and the J gene end by 7 bases; junction bases not matched to a gene: 3. Germline V gene data show CDR1 as LGHDT and CDR2 as YNNKEL (reference sequence). The CDR3 consists of 14 residues. CDR3 nucleotide sequence: TGTGCCAGCAGCCAAGGACAGGGCTTTGAAAAACTGTTTTTT. This translates into CASSQGQGFEKLFF.

This clonotype was seen many times. The J gene is TRBJ2-3, the V gene TRBV20-1; D is uncertain. Germline CDR1 reads DFQATT; CDR2 reads SNEGSKA (reference sequence). The CDR3 covers 13 residues. V lost 3 bases to trimming and J lost 0 bases, with 7 bases between them. CDR3 coding DNA: TGCAGTGCTAGGGGCACTAGCACAGATACGCAGTATTTT. Amino acids: CSARGTSTDTQYF.

The V gene is TRBV5-5, the J gene TRBJ1-2; 8 bases match TRBD1. The CDR3 covers 15 residues. From germline, CDR1 is SGHKS and CDR2 YYEKEE (reference sequence). The trim removed 5 bases at V and 6 bases at J, leaving 12 bases unmatched. The CDR3 DNA reads as TGTGCCAGCAGACAAACAGGACAGGGTGGTGATGGCTACACCTTC. The encoded protein is CASRQTGQGGDGYTF.

The J gene is TRBJ2-4, the V gene TRBV4-3; the D is unclear. The V end lost 1 base, the J end lost 7 bases, and 11 bases lay between the germline ends. CDR3 length equals 14 residues. Germline loops: CDR1 LGHNA, CDR2 YSLEER. CDR3: CASSQGPMVNIQYF. The DNA of the CDR3 is TGCGCCAGCAGCCAAGGGCCAATGGTGAACATTCAGTACTTC.

The sample holds a few counts of this clonotype. V is TRBV7-9 and J is TRBJ2-1, with D possibly matching TRBD1 (5 bases). CDR1 and CDR2 from the germline V gene are SEHNR and FQNEAQ (reference sequence). The germline V and J ends were trimmed by 1 base and 15 bases, with 13 bases remaining between them. The CDR3 is 12 amino acids. The CDR3: CASSLELAGRFF. DNA of the CDR3: TGTGCCAGCAGCTTAGAACTGGCAGGGCGGTTCTTC.

A few counts support this clonotype. The gene calls are TRBV12-3 or TRBV12-4 and TRBJ2-7; tentatively, D is TRBD1 or TRBD2 (5 bases each). The CDR3 runs 15 residues. V lost 4 bases and J lost 2, with 15 bases in between. The CDR3 sequence: CASSWGIGGPYEQYF. The CDR3 DNA reads as TGTGCCAGCAGTTGGGGGATTGGTGGACCCTACGAGCAGTACTTC.

At least ten counts were recorded for this clonotype. This chain joins TRBV3-1 and TRBJ2-1, with unresolved D. V lost 1 base to trimming and J lost 7 bases, with 20 bases between them. Germline CDR1 and CDR2: LGHDT and YNNKEL (reference sequence). The CDR3 runs to 17 residues. The CDR3 here is CASSQVGAVRLLNEQFF. CDR3 in DNA: TGTGCCAGCAGCCAAGTTGGTGCCGTTCGGCTACTAAATGAGCAGTTCTTC.

This clonotype was detected ten times or more. The CDR3 loop reads CASSESGSAGGPKGTDTQYF. CDR3 in DNA: TGCGCCAGCAGTGAGTCCGGTTCAGCGGGGGGGCCTAAGGGCACAGATACGCAGTATTTT. V usage is TRBV10-2 and J usage is TRBJ2-3; 10 nucleotides match TRBD2. J lost 1 base, V lost 0 bases, and 13 bases had no gene match. The CDR3 runs to 20 residues. Germline loops: CDR1 WSHSY, CDR2 SAAADI.

This clonotype has more than one count but fewer than ten. This chain connects TRBV5-6 to TRBJ2-7, with 8 bases that match TRBD1. J was trimmed by 5 bases and V by 4 bases; bases with no gene match: 8. The V gene's germline CDR1 is SGHDT and CDR2 YYEEEE. The CDR3 runs to 14 residues. CDR3 sequence: CASSLGQGLNEQYF. DNA for the CDR3: TGTGCCAGCAGCCTAGGACAGGGCTTGAACGAGCAGTACTTC.

The chain recombines TRBV10-3 with TRBJ2-1, with TRBD2 identical over 9 bases. Germline-derived CDR1 and CDR2 are ENHRY and SYGVKD. The CDR3 extends over 16 amino acids. The V segment lost 3 bases and the J segment 8 bases; nucleotides outside the gene matches: 11. The CDR3 sequence: CAISDPGERLADEQFF. The CDR3 nucleotides read TGTGCCATCAGTGACCCGGGGGAGAGACTAGCGGATGAGCAGTTCTTC.

This chain links TRBV7-2 with TRBJ2-3; 8 nucleotides agree with TRBD2. The V and J ends lost 5 bases and 4 bases, in that order; junction bases with no gene match: 8. Germline V CDR1 and CDR2: SGHTA, FQGNSA. CDR3 size: 15 residues. The CDR3 here is CASSITPGLADTQYF. The CDR3 DNA reads TGTGCCAGCAGCATAACTCCGGGACTAGCAGATACGCAGTATTTT.

The genes are TRBV7-2 and TRBJ2-3; 8 nucleotides agree with TRBD2. CDR1 is SGHTA and CDR2 is FQGNSA in the germline V gene. CDR3 length equals 16 residues. After removal of 7 bases from V and 7 bases from J, the junction contained 16 bases not matched to a gene. The DNA for the CDR3 is TGTGCCAGCACACCCCCCAGCGGGGGACGGGGGTATACGCAGTATTTT. Translated, it gives CASTPPSGGRGYTQYF.

CDR3 sequence reads: CASSPRAPGQGAEGYGYTF. In DNA, the CDR3 is TGTGCCAGCTCACCTCGAGCCCCGGGACAGGGGGCAGAGGGCTATGGCTACACCTTC. This chain links TRBV18 with TRBJ1-2, with 12 positions matching TRBD1. This CDR3 comprises 19 residues. Trimming cost V 3 bases and J 4 bases; bases outside gene matches: 15. The germline V gene has CDR1 KGHSH and CDR2 LQKENI.

The V and J genes are TRBV20-1 and TRBJ2-2, with TRBD2 matching 10 bases. V was clipped by 3 bases and J by 4 bases; unmatched bases: 11. Germline CDR1 DFQATT, CDR2 SNEGSKA (reference sequence). The CDR3 extends over 17 amino acids. CDR3 nucleotide sequence: TGCAGTGCTAGCTCCACCGGGACTAGCGCGGCCACCGGGGAGCTGTTTTTT. Its translation is CSASSTGTSAATGELFF.

CDR3 nucleotide sequence: TGTGCCAGCAGCGCCCGGACGGCATCTAACAAAAACATTCAGTACTTC. It yields the protein CASSARTASNKNIQYF. This chain joins TRBV11-2 and TRBJ2-4; D gene ambiguous. Germline lookup yields CDR1 SGHAT and CDR2 FQNNGV. The V gene lost 5 bases and the J gene lost 3 bases, with 17 bases spanning the gap. The CDR3 has 16 residues.

The V call is TRBV5-1, the J call TRBJ2-7; D is unclear. V dropped 5 bases and J dropped 0 bases, with 9 bases sitting between them. Germline V CDR1 and CDR2: SGHRS, YFSETQ. The CDR3 runs to 13 residues. CDR3 nucleotides: TGCGCCAGCAGGAAGGAGAGCTCCTACGAGCAGTACGTC. This encodes CASRKESSYEQYV.

The chain is built from TRBV20-1 and TRBJ2-3, with D perhaps matching TRBD1 or TRBD2 (6 bases each). The germline V gene has CDR1 DFQATT and CDR2 SNEGSKA (reference sequence). This CDR3 has 15 amino acids. V was clipped by 0 bases and J by 4 bases, with 14 bases between them. The CDR3 nucleotides read TGCAGTGCTAGAGATAAGGGGGGCCCCGCAGATACGCAGTATTTT. This sequence encodes CSARDKGGPADTQYF.

In this sample, this clonotype turned up a few times. The chain has TRBV20-1 and TRBJ2-1; 9 nucleotides align to TRBD2. The CDR3 runs to 18 residues. CDR1 and CDR2 from the germline V gene are DFQATT and SNEGSKA (reference sequence). The V gene end was trimmed by 3 bases and the J gene end by 4 bases; junction bases not matched to a gene: 16. The CDR3 sequence: CSASGFSGRSVGYNEQFF. CDR3 nucleotides: TGCAGTGCTAGTGGTTTTAGCGGGAGAAGCGTCGGGTACAATGAGCAGTTCTTC.

This clonotype was seen more than once but under ten times. V usage is TRBV5-4 and J usage is TRBJ1-6, with D possibly being TRBD1 (5 bases). CDR1 and CDR2 (germline): SGHNT, YYREEE (reference sequence). V gave up 0 bases and J gave up 9 bases, with 22 bases separating them. The CDR3 runs 18 residues. DNA for the CDR3: TGTGCCAGCAGCTTGGGCGGGACGAGTCGCCATAGTGGTTCACCCCTCCACTTT. Protein product: CASSLGGTSRHSGSPLHF.

The chain employs TRBV5-1 and TRBJ2-3; D is perhaps TRBD2 (7 bases). The CDR3 sequence is 16 residues long. The V gene's germline CDR1 is SGHRS and CDR2 YFSETQ. The V gene lost 4 bases and the J gene lost 3 bases, with 18 bases spanning the gap. CDR3 bases: TGCGCCAGCAGCCCGGGGGGTCAGGGGAAAACAGATACGCAGTATTTT. Protein product: CASSPGGQGKTDTQYF.

The rearrangement links TRBV12-3 or TRBV12-4 to TRBJ2-2; D is ambiguous. The V end lost 3 bases, the J end lost 2 bases, and 7 bases lay between the germline ends. The CDR3 runs 14 residues. CDR3 sequence: CASSFLFNTGELFF. CDR3 sequence (DNA): TGTGCCAGCAGTTTCCTTTTTAACACCGGGGAGCTGTTTTTT.

This clonotype was detected a few times. This chain connects TRBV28 to TRBJ2-2, with TRBD1 as a possible D gene (6 bases). This CDR3 region has 20 residues. Germline V gene data show CDR1 as MDHEN and CDR2 as SYDVKM. Trimming pared 5 bases from V and 4 bases from J, leaving 29 bases between. The CDR3 sequence is CASSTQKTTGSLRGTGELFF. The CDR3 bases are TGTGCCAGCAGTACCCAGAAAACCACAGGGAGTCTTCGGGGCACCGGGGAGCTGTTTTTT.

This clonotype was recorded a few times. The chain joins TRBV4-2 to TRBJ2-5; no reliable D call. There are 16 residues in the CDR3. Trimming stripped 0 bases from V and 1 base from J, with 12 bases between. CDR1 is LGHNA, CDR2 YNFKEQ, per germline. The CDR3 region has the DNA TGTGCCAGCAGCCAAGACGGCTCGGGTCGCCAAGAGACCCAGTACTTC. As protein: CASSQDGSGRQETQYF.